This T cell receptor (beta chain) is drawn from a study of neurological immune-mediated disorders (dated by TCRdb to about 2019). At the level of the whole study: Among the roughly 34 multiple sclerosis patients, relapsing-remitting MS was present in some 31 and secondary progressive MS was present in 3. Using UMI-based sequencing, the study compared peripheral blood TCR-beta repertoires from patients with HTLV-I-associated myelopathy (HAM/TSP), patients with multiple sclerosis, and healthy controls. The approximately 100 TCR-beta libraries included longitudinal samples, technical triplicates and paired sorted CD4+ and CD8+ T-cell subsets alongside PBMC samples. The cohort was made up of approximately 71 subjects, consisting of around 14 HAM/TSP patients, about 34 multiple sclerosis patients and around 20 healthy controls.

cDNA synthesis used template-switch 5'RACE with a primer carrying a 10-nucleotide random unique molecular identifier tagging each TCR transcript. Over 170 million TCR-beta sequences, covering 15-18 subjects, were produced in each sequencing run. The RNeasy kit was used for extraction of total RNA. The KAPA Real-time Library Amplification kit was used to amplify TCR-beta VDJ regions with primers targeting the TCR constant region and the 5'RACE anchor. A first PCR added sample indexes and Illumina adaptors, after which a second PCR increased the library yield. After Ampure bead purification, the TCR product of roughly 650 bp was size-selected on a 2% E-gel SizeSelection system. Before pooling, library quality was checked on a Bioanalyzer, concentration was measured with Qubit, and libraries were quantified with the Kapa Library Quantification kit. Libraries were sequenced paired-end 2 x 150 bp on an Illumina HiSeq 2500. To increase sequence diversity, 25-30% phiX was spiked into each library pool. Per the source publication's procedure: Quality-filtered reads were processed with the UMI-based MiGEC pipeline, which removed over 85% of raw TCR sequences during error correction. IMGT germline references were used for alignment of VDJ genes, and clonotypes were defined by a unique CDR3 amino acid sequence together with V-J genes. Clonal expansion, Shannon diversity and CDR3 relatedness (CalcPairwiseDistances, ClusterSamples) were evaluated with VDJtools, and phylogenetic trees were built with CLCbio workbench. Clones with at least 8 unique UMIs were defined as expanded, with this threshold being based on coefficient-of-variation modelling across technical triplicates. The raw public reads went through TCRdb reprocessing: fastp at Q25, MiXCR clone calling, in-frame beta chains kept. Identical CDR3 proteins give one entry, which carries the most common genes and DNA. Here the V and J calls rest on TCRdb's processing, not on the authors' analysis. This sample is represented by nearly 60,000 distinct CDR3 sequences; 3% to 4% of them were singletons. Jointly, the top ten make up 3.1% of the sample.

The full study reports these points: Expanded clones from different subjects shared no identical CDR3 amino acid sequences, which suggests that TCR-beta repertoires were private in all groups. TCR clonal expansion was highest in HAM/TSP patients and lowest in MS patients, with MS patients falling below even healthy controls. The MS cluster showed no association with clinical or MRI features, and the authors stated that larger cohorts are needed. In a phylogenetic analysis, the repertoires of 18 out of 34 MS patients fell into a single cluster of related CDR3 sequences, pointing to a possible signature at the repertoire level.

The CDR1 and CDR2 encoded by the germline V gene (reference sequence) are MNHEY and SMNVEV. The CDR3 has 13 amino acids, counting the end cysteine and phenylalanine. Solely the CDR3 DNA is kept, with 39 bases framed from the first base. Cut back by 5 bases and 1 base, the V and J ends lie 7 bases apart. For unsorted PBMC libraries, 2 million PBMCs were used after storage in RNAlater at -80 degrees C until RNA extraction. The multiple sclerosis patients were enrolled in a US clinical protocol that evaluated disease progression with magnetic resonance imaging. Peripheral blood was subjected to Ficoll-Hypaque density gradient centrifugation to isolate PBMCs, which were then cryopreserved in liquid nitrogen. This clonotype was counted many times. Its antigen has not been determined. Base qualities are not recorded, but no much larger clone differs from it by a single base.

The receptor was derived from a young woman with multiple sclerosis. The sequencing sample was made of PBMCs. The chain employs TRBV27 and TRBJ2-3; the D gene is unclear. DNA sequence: TGTGCCAGCAGTCTCGAGCGCACAGATACGCAGTATTTT. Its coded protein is CASSLERTDTQYF.